This T cell receptor beta chain was identified during a study of cytomegalovirus exposure and HLA in healthy donors. In its sample, this clone was seen a few times. Other DNA sequences in this specimen translate into the identical CDR3. Germline V gene data show CDR1 as MNHNS and CDR2 as SASEGT. The length of the CDR3 is 12 residues. Trimming stripped 2 bases from V and 4 bases from J, with 5 bases between. PCR primers comprised 60 Vbeta and 13 Jbeta primers. This table comes from immunoSEQ multiplex PCR, and its TCRdb copy is limited to in-frame clones, with some not included. Counted here are about 110,000 clones, 65% to 85% occurring once; the ten biggest clones make up around 2.1%.

The chain joins TRBV6-1 to TRBJ1-2; D unclear. Material for sequencing was PBMCs. The TCR sequence derives from a man aged 25-45 years in good health and CMV-seronegative. The CDR3 region has the DNA TGTGCCAGCAGTGAATCAGGCTATGGCTACACCTTC. Translation gives CASSESGYGYTF.